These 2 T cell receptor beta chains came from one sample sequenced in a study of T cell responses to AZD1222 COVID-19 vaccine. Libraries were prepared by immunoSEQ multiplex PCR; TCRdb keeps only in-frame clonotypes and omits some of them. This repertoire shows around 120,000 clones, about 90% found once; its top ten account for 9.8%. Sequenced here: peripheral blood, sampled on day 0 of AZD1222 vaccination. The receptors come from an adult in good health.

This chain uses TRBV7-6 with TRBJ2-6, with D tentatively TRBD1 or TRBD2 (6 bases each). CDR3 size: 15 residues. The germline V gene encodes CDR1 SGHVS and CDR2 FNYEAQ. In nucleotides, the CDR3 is TGTGCATCTAGGGGGGCCTACTCTGGGGCCAACGTCCTGACTTTC. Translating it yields CASRGAYSGANVLTF. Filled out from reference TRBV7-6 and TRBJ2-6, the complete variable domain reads GAGVSQSPRYKVTKRGQDVALRCDPISGHVSLYWYRQALGQGPEFLTYFNYEAQQDKSGLPNDRFSAERPEGSISTLTIQRTEQRDSAMYRCASRGAYSGANVLTFGAGSRLTVL.

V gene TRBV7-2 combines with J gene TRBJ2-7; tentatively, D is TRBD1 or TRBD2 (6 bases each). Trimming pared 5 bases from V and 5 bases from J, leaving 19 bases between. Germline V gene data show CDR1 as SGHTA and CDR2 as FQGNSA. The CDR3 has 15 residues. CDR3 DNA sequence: TGTGCCAGCAGCACCGCCCTGGGGGGCAGAGACGAGCAGTACTTC. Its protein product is CASSTALGGRDEQYF.